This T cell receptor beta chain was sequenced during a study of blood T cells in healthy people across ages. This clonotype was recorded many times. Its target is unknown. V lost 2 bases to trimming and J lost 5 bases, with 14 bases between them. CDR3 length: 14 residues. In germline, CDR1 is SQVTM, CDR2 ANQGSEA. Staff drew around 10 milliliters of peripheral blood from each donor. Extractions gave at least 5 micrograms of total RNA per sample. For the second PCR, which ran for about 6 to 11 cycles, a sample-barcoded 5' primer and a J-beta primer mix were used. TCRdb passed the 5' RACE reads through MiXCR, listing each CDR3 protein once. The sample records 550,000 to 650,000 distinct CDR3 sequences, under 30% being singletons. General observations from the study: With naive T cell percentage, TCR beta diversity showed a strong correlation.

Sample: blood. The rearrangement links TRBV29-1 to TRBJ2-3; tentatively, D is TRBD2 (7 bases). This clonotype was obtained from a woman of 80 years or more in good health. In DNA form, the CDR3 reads TGCAGCGTTGAACGCGGGGGCGAGATAGATACGCAGTATTTT. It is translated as CSVERGGEIDTQYF.